The 8 T cell receptor beta chains listed next were all sequenced from one sample in a study of vaccination effects on CD4 cells after COVID-19. Antigen-specific CD4+ T cells expanded by the ViraFEST assay with viral peptide pools were then sequenced. Cells that had been cultured for about 10 days were the source of isolated CD4+ T cells. Each participant was administered two doses of either the BNT162b2 or the mRNA-1273 vaccine. What these receptors recognize is not known. The repertoire was sequenced with immunoSEQ multiplex PCR; TCRdb's copy has only in-frame clones and lacks some. Among approximately 74,000 clones listed, around 77% were seen once. The sample in question was CD4+ T cells from PBMCs cultured with HCoV-OC43 spike peptides, obtained after COVID-19 vaccination. Indicated subset: HCoV-OC43 spike overlapping peptide pool stimulation. Receptors originate from a human donor who received a COVID-19 vaccine.

The rearrangement links TRBV6-5 to TRBJ1-5; 7 nucleotides line up with TRBD1. The V gene end was trimmed by 6 bases and the J gene end by 7 bases; junction bases not matched to a gene: 6. This CDR3 is built from 13 residues. In germline, CDR1 is MNHEY, CDR2 SVGAGI. CDR3 DNA: TGTGCCAGCAGGACAGGGTTGAGGCAGCCCCAGCATTTT. Translation gives CASRTGLRQPQHF.

The rearrangement links TRBV7-9 to TRBJ2-7; D might be TRBD1 or TRBD2, each matching 5 bases. CDR1 is SEHNR and CDR2 is FQNEAQ in the germline V gene (reference sequence). The V end lost 4 bases, the J end lost 8 bases, and 12 bases lay between the germline ends. The CDR3 loop spans 12 amino acids. The CDR3 region is CASSSSGPQQYV. The CDR3 region has the DNA TGTGCCAGCAGCTCATCGGGGCCCCAGCAGTACGTC.

This clone was recorded a few times. CDR3 bases: TGTGCCAGCAGCTTTCGGCACTACGAGCAGTACGTC. It is translated as CASSFRHYEQYV. The chain combines TRBV7-3 with TRBJ2-7, with D hard to call. Trimming left V 3 bases short and J 3 bases short, with 6 bases between. The germline V gene encodes CDR1 SGHTA and CDR2 FQGTGA. The CDR3 totals 12 residues.

The chain joins TRBV3-1 (or the pseudogene TRBV3-2) to TRBJ2-5, with TRBD2 matching 9 bases. The CDR3 covers 20 residues. V lost 5 bases to trimming and J lost 3 bases; unmatched junction nucleotides: 22. Looked up from germline, CDR1 is LGHDT and CDR2 is YNNKEL (reference sequence). CDR3 DNA: TGTGCCAGCAGCTGGGGACTAGCTGCCGGAAAGGGGGTATGGGAAGAGACCCAGTACTTC. Its translation: CASSWGLAAGKGVWEETQYF.

The V call is TRBV7-3, the J call TRBJ2-3; D gene uncertain. Trimming shortened V by 0 bases and J by 2 bases, and 3 bases separated the two germline ends. Per the germline V gene, CDR1 is SGHTA and CDR2 is FQGTGA. This CDR3 has 13 amino acids. CDR3 bases: TGTGCCAGCAGCTTAACTTACACAGATACGCAGTATTTT. Amino acid sequence: CASSLTYTDTQYF.

The rearrangement links TRBV7-9 to TRBJ1-6; D not resolved. The CDR3 consists of 19 residues. V gave up 2 bases and J gave up 7 bases, with 24 bases separating them. Germline loops: CDR1 SEHNR, CDR2 FQNEAQ (reference sequence). CDR3 sequence: CASSLRALNPGVANSPLHF. The DNA for the CDR3 is TGTGCCAGCAGCTTAAGGGCACTAAACCCGGGAGTGGCAAATTCACCCCTCCACTTT. Using reference TRBV7-9 and TRBJ1-6 for the parts outside the CDR3, the full variable domain is DTGVSQNPRHKITKRGQNVTFRCDPISEHNRLYWYRQTLGQGPEFLTYFQNEAQLEKSRLLSDRFSAERPKGSFSTLEIQRTEQGDSAMYLCASSLRALNPGVANSPLHFGNGTRLTVT.

J is TRBJ1-3 and V is TRBV6-1, with D unclear. This CDR3 is built from 14 residues. Germline V gene lookup returns CDR1 MNHNS and CDR2 SASEGT. Trimming removed 3 bases from V and 2 bases from J, with 8 bases in between. CDR3 amino acids: CASSEAGTGNTIYF. The CDR3 coding sequence is TGTGCCAGCAGTGAGGCGGGAACTGGAAACACCATATATTTT.

This chain joins TRBV11-3 and TRBJ2-2, with 7 positions matching TRBD1. V gave up 5 bases and J gave up 4 bases; unmatched junction bases: 10. The CDR3 has 16 amino acids. Per the germline V gene, CDR1 is SGHNT and CDR2 is YENEEA. The CDR3 protein is CASSPTGARFTGELFF. The CDR3, as DNA: TGTGCCAGCAGCCCAACAGGGGCGCGGTTCACCGGGGAGCTGTTTTTT.